The 26 T cell receptor beta chains given below trace back to one sample, sequenced in a study of Graves' ophthalmopathy and Graves' hyperthyroidism. RNA transcripts served as template for amplifying TCR beta CDR3 sequences. HTBI primers were used in a first-round RT-PCR, which preceded a second-round multiplex PCR. TCRdb re-derived calls from the multiplex PCR reads in MiXCR, one entry per CDR3 protein. The profile shows about 220,000 distinct CDR3 sequences, 20% to 25% of them singletons. The sequencing sample was made of peripheral blood. These receptors all stem from a woman in her fifties or sixties with Graves' ophthalmopathy.

Ten or more counts support this clonotype. The chain is built from TRBV28 and TRBJ2-5, with TRBD2 as a possible D gene (5 bases). The CDR3 is 15 residues long. Germline assignment: CDR1 MDHEN and CDR2 SYDVKM. V was clipped by 5 bases and J by 5 bases, with 18 bases between them. CDR3 in DNA: TGTGCCAGCAGTCCTCGGACGGGGTCCCTGGAGACCCAGTACTTC. Translation: CASSPRTGSLETQYF.

With regard to this clonotype: It may be a read error: a sequence one base away is much more abundant. The gene calls are TRBV4-2 and TRBJ1-1; D not resolved. CDR3 length: 15 residues. The germline V gene encodes CDR1 LGHNA and CDR2 YNFKEQ. CDR3 nucleotide sequence: TGTGTCAGCAGCCACTATGTGGGCATGAACACTGAAGCTTTCTTT. The encoded protein is CVSSHYVGMNTEAFF.

This clonotype was recorded at least ten times. This sequence joins TRBV11-1 and TRBJ2-7, with 8 bases matching TRBD1. Germline CDR1 SGHAT, CDR2 FQDESV (reference sequence). The CDR3 has 16 residues. J gave up 3 bases and V 6 bases, and 13 bases lay outside the gene matches. For the CDR3, the DNA is TGTGCCAGCAGGGGTCTCGGGACAGGCAGGATCTACGAGCAGTACTTC. Its translation is CASRGLGTGRIYEQYF.

The sample holds many counts of this clonotype. V usage is TRBV24-1 and J usage is TRBJ2-7; no clear D gene. V lost 2 bases and J lost 5, with 18 bases in between. Germline assignment: CDR1 KGHDR and CDR2 SFDVKD. The CDR3 is 16 residues long. DNA of the CDR3: TGTGCCACCAGTGATTCAACCCTAGACCCCGCTCACGAGCAGTACTTC. Protein: CATSDSTLDPAHEQYF.

The genes are TRBV27 and TRBJ1-5, with a possible D match to TRBD1 (6 bases). Between the trimmed V and J ends, which lost 7 bases and 3 bases, there was a span of 19 bases. CDR3 length equals 16 residues. Germline assignment: CDR1 MNHEY and CDR2 SMNVEV (reference sequence). CDR3 DNA: TGTGCCAGCACAACTGACGGGGGGGGCGACAATCAGCCCCAGCATTTT. Protein sequence: CASTTDGGGDNQPQHF.

This clonotype was seen more than once but under ten times. The rearrangement joins TRBV19 to TRBJ1-2; D is unclear. V shed 6 bases and J shed 5 bases, with 19 bases lying between them. This CDR3 region has 15 residues. From germline, CDR1 is LNHDA and CDR2 SQIVND (reference sequence). CDR3 region: CASSPYTAIPYGYTF. The CDR3 DNA reads as TGTGCCAGTAGCCCCTACACAGCGATCCCTTATGGCTACACCTTC.

This clonotype was recorded at least ten times. V gene TRBV6-5 combines with J gene TRBJ2-7; D unresolved. The CDR3 spans 16 residues. Germline CDR1 reads MNHEY; CDR2 reads SVGAGI. Trimming took off 7 bases at V and 2 bases at J, with 21 bases between the two ends. CDR3 region: CASITPPHLLTYEQYF. The CDR3 DNA reads TGTGCCAGCATTACCCCCCCGCATCTACTAACCTACGAGCAGTACTTC.

The chain carries TRBV12-3 or TRBV12-4 and TRBJ1-2; possible D gene TRBD1, 6 bases. Trimming removed 5 bases at V and 7 bases at J, with 14 bases between. The CDR3 is 13 residues long. In nucleotides, the CDR3 is TGTGCCAGCAGTGTACAGGGCTTAGGTGGCTACACCTTC. Protein: CASSVQGLGGYTF.

This clonotype has at least ten counts. This chain joins TRBV18 and TRBJ2-7, with 8 bases fitting TRBD2. This CDR3 is built from 14 residues. Germline V CDR1 and CDR2: KGHSH, LQKENI. V lost 6 bases, J lost 2 bases, and 6 bases stayed unmatched. CDR3 sequence (DNA): TGTGCCAGCTCGACCGGGGGGGGCCCCTACGAGCAGTACTTC. This sequence encodes CASSTGGGPYEQYF.

In this sample, this clonotype turned up many times. The chain links TRBV10-2 to TRBJ1-5; D is undetermined. CDR1 and CDR2 from the germline V gene are WSHSY and SAAADI. The CDR3 loop spans 13 amino acids. Trimming left V 2 bases short and J 10 bases short, with 12 bases between. In nucleotides, the CDR3 is TGCGCCAGCAGTGAGGACACCCTTTCCCCCCAGCATTTT. It encodes CASSEDTLSPQHF.

This clonotype was seen repeatedly, ten times or more. V gene TRBV3-1 combines with J gene TRBJ2-4; tentative D call: TRBD1 (5 bases). This CDR3 comprises 16 residues. The V gene lost 0 bases and the J gene lost 8 bases, with 17 bases spanning the gap. Germline V gives CDR1 LGHDT, CDR2 YNNKEL (reference sequence). The CDR3 region is CASSQDQGTVVDIQYF. The CDR3 DNA sequence: TGTGCCAGCAGCCAAGATCAGGGTACAGTAGTTGACATTCAGTACTTC. The variable domain in full, completed from reference TRBV3-1 and TRBJ2-4, reads DTAVSQTPKYLVTQMGNDKSIKCEQNLGHDTMYWYKQDSKKFLKIMFSYNNKELIINETVPNRFSPKSPDKAHLNLHINSLELGDSAVYFCASSQDQGTVVDIQYFGAGTRLSVL.

In this sample, this clonotype turned up many times. CDR3 in amino acids: CASSRGRYGYTF. DNA for the CDR3: TGTGCCAGCAGTAGGGGCCGCTATGGCTACACCTTC. This chain connects TRBV6-5 to TRBJ1-2; D might be TRBD1 (5 bases). V was pared by 5 bases and J by 4 bases, with 8 bases between. Germline V gene sequence: CDR1 MNHEY, CDR2 SVGAGI. CDR3 size: 12 residues.

The chain recombines TRBV12-3 or TRBV12-4 with TRBJ1-6; no clear D gene. Trimming took 1 base from V and 9 from J, leaving 16 bases between them. The CDR3 sequence is 16 residues long. The CDR3 DNA follows: TGTGCCAGCAGTTTAGAACCGGGAGGGCTTGGTTCACCCCTCCACTTT. It translates to CASSLEPGGLGSPLHF.

This clonotype appeared many times. This rearrangement joins TRBV14 to TRBJ2-5; TRBD2 agrees at 7 bases. The CDR3 has 14 residues. Trimming removed 1 base from V and 1 base from J; junction bases left unmatched: 0. The germline gives CDR1 SGHDN, CDR2 FVKESK. The CDR3 bases are TGTGCCAGCAGCCAAGGACTAGCCCAAGAGACCCAGTACTTC. Amino acid sequence: CASSQGLAQETQYF.

This clonotype appeared many times. CDR3 DNA: TGCAGTGCTAAAACCATCTCGGGGGACACCGGGGAGCTGTTTTTT. Amino acid sequence: CSAKTISGDTGELFF. The V gene is TRBV20-1, the J gene TRBJ2-2, with D possibly TRBD2 on 6 matching bases. Germline V CDR1 and CDR2: DFQATT, SNEGSKA (reference sequence). This CDR3 comprises 15 residues. V lost 4 bases and J 3 bases, leaving 15 bases between the germline ends.

This clonotype was observed a handful of times. The chain uses TRBV19 and TRBJ2-7; no definite D call. CDR1 is LNHDA and CDR2 is SQIVND in the germline V gene (reference sequence). Trimming left V 4 bases short and J 3 bases short, with 7 bases between. The CDR3 is 12 amino acids. The CDR3 bases are TGTGCCAGTAGTACCGGATACTACGAGCAGTACTTC. It yields the protein CASSTGYYEQYF.

The V and J genes are TRBV28 and TRBJ1-5; D remains unclear. The ends were cut back, 3 bases at V and 2 bases at J, with 11 bases in the middle. The CDR3 spans 15 residues. Germline assignment: CDR1 MDHEN and CDR2 SYDVKM. The CDR3 nucleotides are TGTGCCAGCAGTTTCGATAGGGTCGGCAATCAGCCCCAGCATTTT. Protein: CASSFDRVGNQPQHF.

This clonotype appeared many times. This sequence joins TRBV12-3 or TRBV12-4 and TRBJ1-3; D is ambiguous. The length of the CDR3 is 13 residues. V was pared by 3 bases and J by 4 bases, with 7 bases between. The CDR3 region has the DNA TGTGCCAGCAGTTTGGGAGAAGGAAACACCATATATTTT. Translating it yields CASSLGEGNTIYF.

This clonotype was seen many times. This chain connects TRBV12-5 to TRBJ2-6; D ambiguous. CDR3 length: 18 residues. The germline V gene has CDR1 LGHNT and CDR2 FRNRAP. V dropped 7 bases and J dropped 0 bases, with 19 bases sitting between them. CDR3 protein: CASAQDVDANSGANVLTF. In DNA form, the CDR3 reads TGTGCTAGTGCCCAGGACGTGGACGCGAACTCTGGGGCCAACGTCCTGACTTTC.

This sequence joins TRBV19 and TRBJ1-1; D not resolved. Germline loops: CDR1 LNHDA, CDR2 SQIVND (reference sequence). The CDR3 is 11 residues long. V lost 2 bases, J lost 8 bases, and 6 bases lay in between. In nucleotides, the CDR3 is TGTGCCAGTAGTATACGATGGGAAGCTTTCTTT. It is translated as CASSIRWEAFF.

The chain combines TRBV30 with TRBJ2-7, with TRBD2 as a possible D gene (6 bases). V lost 5 bases to trimming and J lost 6 bases, with 26 bases between them. This CDR3 comprises 16 residues. Per germline, CDR1 GTSNPN and CDR2 SVGIG (reference sequence). CDR3 bases: TGTGCCTGGGGGGATACCCTAGATTCAGGGAGGTCCGAGCAGTACTTC. As protein: CAWGDTLDSGRSEQYF.

This clonotype was detected only once. V and J are TRBV6-2 or TRBV6-3 and TRBJ2-7; perhaps TRBD2 as D (6 bases). CDR1 is MNHEY, CDR2 SVGEGT, per germline. V lost 6 bases and J 6 bases, leaving 9 bases between the germline ends. The CDR3 extends over 11 amino acids. CDR3 nucleotide sequence: TGTGCCAGCAGCCCAGCGGGCGAGCAGTACTTC. Residues: CASSPAGEQYF.

This clonotype has at least ten counts. This chain links TRBV2 with TRBJ2-7; the match to TRBD2 covers 12 bases. The germline CDR1 and CDR2 sequences are SNHLY and FYNNEI. There are 16 residues in the CDR3. V gave up 3 bases and J gave up 4 bases; unmatched junction bases: 7. In DNA, the CDR3 is TGTGCCAGCAGTGAGCGGAGGACTAGCGGGAATTACGAGCAGTACTTC. It yields the protein CASSERRTSGNYEQYF.

This clonotype was detected many times. The rearrangement uses TRBV25-1 and TRBJ2-5; 7 bases agree with TRBD1. The V and J ends lost 5 bases and 0 bases, in that order; junction bases with no gene match: 15. CDR3 length: 18 amino acids. Germline CDR1 MGHDK, CDR2 SYGVNS. CDR3 nucleotides: TGTGCCAGCAGTTCCAAACCCGACAGGGTAGTATACCAAGAGACCCAGTACTTC. As protein: CASSSKPDRVVYQETQYF.

This clonotype has only a few counts. The chain employs TRBV11-2 and TRBJ2-7, with 8 bases that match TRBD1. The CDR3 consists of 14 residues. J lost 3 bases, V lost 7 bases, and 8 bases had no gene match. Per germline, CDR1 SGHAT and CDR2 FQNNGV. The CDR3, as DNA: TGTGCCAGCAACCCGACAGGGGTTGGCTACGAGCAGTACTTC. This encodes CASNPTGVGYEQYF.

This clonotype was recorded a few times. This chain connects TRBV5-1 to TRBJ2-2; 7 bases agree with TRBD1. Germline V gene sequence: CDR1 SGHRS, CDR2 YFSETQ. The CDR3 has 15 amino acids. V gave up 1 base and J gave up 6 bases; unmatched junction bases: 6. CDR3 loop: CASSLLADRAGELFF. Here the CDR3 DNA reads TGCGCCAGCAGCTTGTTGGCAGACAGGGCCGGGGAGCTGTTTTTT.